This TCR beta chain was found in a study of human T cells and chemical hapten exposure. Via MiXCR, TCRdb re-called the RACE reads, giving one row per CDR3 protein. The sample includes about 120,000 distinct CDR3 sequences, approximately 15% of them seen just once. CDR3 size: 16 residues. V was cut by 5 bases and J by 1 base, with 14 bases left in between. From germline, CDR1 is LGHNA and CDR2 YSLEER. Time point: patch test 1, 2 weeks after DPC sensitization. Noted treatment: therapeutic diphenylcyclopropenone sensitization with weekly scalp DPC. This TCR was recovered from a man aged 18 to 30 with alopecia areata. Some clones in this sample may be carry-over from other donors' samples. Material: whole blood, obtained in connection with sensitization to the hapten diphenylcyclopropenone (DPC). This chain joins TRBV4-3 and TRBJ2-2, with TRBD2 as a possible D gene (7 bases). Here the CDR3 DNA reads TGCGCCAGCAGCACCGGCGGGGGCCGGAACACCGGGGAGCTGTTTTTT. Encoded protein: CASSTGGGRNTGELFF.